Each of the 2 T cell receptor beta chains below was sequenced from the same sample in a study of blood T cell repertoires in COVID-19. TCRdb's copy holds only in-frame clones and misses some; the assay was immunoSEQ multiplex PCR. The data show about 260,000 clones, around four fifths seen once. Sequenced input: peripheral blood. These receptors all come from a woman aged 45-60 years who had recovered from COVID-19.

The rearrangement links TRBV4-2 to TRBJ2-7, with 12 positions matching TRBD2. With 1 base clipped from V and 5 bases from J, the junction kept 9 bases outside the gene matches. This CDR3 contains 17 residues. Germline values: CDR1 LGHNA, CDR2 YNFKEQ. CDR3 DNA sequence: TGTGCCAGCAGCCAAGCCGGAGCGACTAGCGGGAGCAACGAGCAGTACTTC. This translates into CASSQAGATSGSNEQYF.

The chain combines TRBV27 with TRBJ2-2; TRBD2 aligns across 8 bases. The germline gives CDR1 MNHEY, CDR2 SMNVEV (reference sequence). This CDR3 contains 16 residues. The V segment lost 3 bases and the J segment 4 bases; nucleotides outside the gene matches: 7. The DNA for the CDR3 is TGTGCCAGCAGTTTTTCGGGGGGGCTCGTCACCGGGGAGCTGTTTTTT. It codes for CASSFSGGLVTGELFF.